What follows are 6 T cell receptor beta chains derived from one specimen sequenced in a study of OX40 agonist ivuxolimab in advanced cancers. Library generation was performed with the immunoSEQ multiplex PCR assay. TCRdb stores this immuneACCESS table with in-frame sequences only. Part of the clones is absent; in the studies checked, under half of the shortfall reflects unresolved V genes, and no reason is known for the rest. This sample is represented by nearly 80,000 clones; 90% of them were singletons. More than 0.25% of the sample belongs to the ten largest clones. Sequencing used CD4+ or CD8+ T cells sorted from blood, obtained in a trial of the OX40 agonist ivuxolimab. The origin of the receptors is an adult with an advanced solid tumor such as melanoma, head and neck, liver or kidney cancer.

The chain recombines TRBV18 with TRBJ1-5, with 10 positions matching TRBD1. Germline loops: CDR1 KGHSH, CDR2 LQKENI. The CDR3 extends over 15 amino acids. The V gene end was trimmed by 6 bases and the J gene end by 3 bases; junction bases not matched to a gene: 5. The CDR3 sequence is CASSVDRGTNQPQHF. CDR3 nucleotide sequence: TGTGCCAGCTCCGTGGACAGGGGGACCAATCAGCCCCAGCATTTT.

This chain joins TRBV30 and TRBJ1-1; the D gene is possibly TRBD1 (5 bases). There are 15 residues in the CDR3. Germline V gene sequence: CDR1 GTSNPN, CDR2 SVGIG (reference sequence). Trimming cost V 0 bases and J 3 bases, with 14 bases left between them. This chain's CDR3 is CAWSVLGGGDTEAFF. The CDR3 DNA sequence: TGTGCCTGGAGTGTATTGGGGGGTGGGGACACTGAAGCTTTCTTT.

This clone was detected once. The chain joins TRBV7-9 to TRBJ1-6, with no clear D. This CDR3 spans 13 amino acids. Deletions cut 1 base from V and 7 bases from J, with 5 bases between. Germline values: CDR1 SEHNR, CDR2 FQNEAQ (reference sequence). The DNA of the CDR3 is TGTGCCAGCAGCTTAGACGGGAATTCACCCCTCCACTTT. Its translation: CASSLDGNSPLHF.

The V and J genes are TRBV19 and TRBJ2-1; 8 bases align to TRBD2. Germline CDR1 is LNHDA and CDR2 is SQIVND (reference sequence). The junction had 5 bases not matched to a gene; V was cut back by 3 bases and J by 7 bases. This CDR3 has 14 amino acids. The CDR3 coding sequence is TGTGCCAGTAGTATGACGGGGGGGCCTAATGAGCAGTTCTTC. Its translation is CASSMTGGPNEQFF.

This clone was detected only once. V is TRBV13 and J is TRBJ1-1, with a weak D call TRBD1 (5 bases). The CDR3 is 14 residues long. The germline CDR1 and CDR2 sequences are PRHDT and FYEKMQ (reference sequence). V lost 10 bases and J 0 bases, leaving 15 bases between the germline ends. The CDR3 is CATSRGYLNTEAFF. In DNA form, the CDR3 reads TGTGCCACTTCGAGGGGATATTTGAACACTGAAGCTTTCTTT.

This chain uses TRBV2 with TRBJ2-5, with 7 positions matching TRBD2. Germline assignment: CDR1 SNHLY and CDR2 FYNNEI. The CDR3 loop spans 15 amino acids. Losses at the gene ends were 2 bases for V and 6 bases for J; bases not matched to a gene: 9. The CDR3 nucleotides read TGTGCCAGCAGTGAACGACTAGCCTCTGATAAGACCCAGTACTTC. As protein: CASSERLASDKTQYF.